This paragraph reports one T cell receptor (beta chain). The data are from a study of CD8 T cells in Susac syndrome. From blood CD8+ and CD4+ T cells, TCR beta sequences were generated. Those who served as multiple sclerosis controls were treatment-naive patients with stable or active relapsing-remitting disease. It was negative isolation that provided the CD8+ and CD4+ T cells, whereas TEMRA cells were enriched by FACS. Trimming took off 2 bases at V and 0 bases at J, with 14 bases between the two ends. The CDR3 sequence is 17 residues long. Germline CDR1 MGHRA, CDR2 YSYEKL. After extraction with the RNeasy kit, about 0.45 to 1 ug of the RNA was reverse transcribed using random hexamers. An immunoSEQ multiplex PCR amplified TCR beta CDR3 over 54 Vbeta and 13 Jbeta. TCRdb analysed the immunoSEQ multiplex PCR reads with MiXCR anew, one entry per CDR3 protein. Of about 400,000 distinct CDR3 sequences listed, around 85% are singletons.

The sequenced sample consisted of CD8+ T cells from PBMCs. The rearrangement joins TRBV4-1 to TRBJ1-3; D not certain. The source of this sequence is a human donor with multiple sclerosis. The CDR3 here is CASSQNPLRSSGNTIYF. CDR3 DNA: TGCGCCAGCAGCCAAAATCCATTGAGAAGCTCTGGAAACACCATATATTTT.